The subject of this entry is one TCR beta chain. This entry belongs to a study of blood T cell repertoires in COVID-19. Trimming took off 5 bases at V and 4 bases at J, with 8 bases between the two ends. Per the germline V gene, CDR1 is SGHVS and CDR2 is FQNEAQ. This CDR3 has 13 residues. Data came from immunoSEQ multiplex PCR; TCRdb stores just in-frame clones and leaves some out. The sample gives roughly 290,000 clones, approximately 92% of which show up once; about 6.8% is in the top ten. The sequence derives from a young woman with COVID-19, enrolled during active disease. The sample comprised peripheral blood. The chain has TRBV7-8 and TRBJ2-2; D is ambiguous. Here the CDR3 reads CASSPRSTGELFF. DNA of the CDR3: TGTGCCAGCAGCCCCCGTAGCACCGGGGAGCTGTTTTTT.